Below, 8 T cell receptor beta chains from the same sample are listed, as sequenced in a study of blood T cell repertoires in COVID-19. Sequencing used immunoSEQ multiplex PCR; TCRdb keeps in-frame clones, though not all of them. The sample consists of roughly 55,000 clones, around 77% of them appearing once. Sequencing was carried out using peripheral blood. The receptors stem from a man in his sixties with acute or convalescent COVID-19.

The genes are TRBV7-3 and TRBJ2-5, with D perhaps matching TRBD1 (6 bases). V shed 5 bases and J shed 3 bases, with 10 bases lying between them. Germline-derived CDR1 and CDR2 are SGHTA and FQGTGA. The CDR3 loop spans 13 amino acids. The CDR3 bases are TGTGCCAGCAGCCGGAGGACAGAAGAGACCCAGTACTTC. The encoded protein is CASSRRTEETQYF.

The CDR3 here is CATSLDRSNEQFF. The CDR3 DNA is TGTGCCACCAGCCTGGACAGGTCAAATGAGCAGTTCTTC. This chain links TRBV15 with TRBJ2-1, with 7 bases identical to TRBD1. V was clipped by 5 bases and J by 7 bases; unmatched bases: 5. The CDR3 consists of 13 residues. The germline CDR1 and CDR2 sequences are LNHNV and YYDKDF (reference sequence).

J is TRBJ1-6 and V is TRBV19; possible D gene TRBD1, 6 bases. The CDR3 totals 15 residues. V was shortened by 3 bases and J by 5 bases, with 11 bases between the two germline ends. Germline V gene data show CDR1 as LNHDA and CDR2 as SQIVND (reference sequence). The chain's CDR3 is CASSISTGHNSPLHF. The DNA for the CDR3 is TGTGCCAGTAGTATTTCGACAGGTCATAATTCACCCCTCCACTTT.

The V and J genes are TRBV7-9 and TRBJ2-2, with TRBD1 matching 7 bases. Germline V gene data show CDR1 as SEHNR and CDR2 as FQNEAQ (reference sequence). The CDR3 loop spans 15 amino acids. Germline trimming cut 8 bases from V and 4 bases from J; bases unmatched to any gene: 10. CDR3 nucleotides: TGTGCCAGCGCCCTACCACAGGGGACCACCGGGGAGCTGTTTTTT. Its protein is CASALPQGTTGELFF.

In its sample, this clone was seen a few times. The chain combines TRBV19 with TRBJ2-5; TRBD1 agrees at 9 bases. CDR1 is LNHDA and CDR2 is SQIVND in the germline V gene (reference sequence). J lost 1 base, V lost 10 bases, and 10 bases had no gene match. CDR3 size: 15 residues. CDR3 bases: TGTGCCACGTCCCCCAGGACAGGGGTCCAAGAGACCCAGTACTTC. Translating gives CATSPRTGVQETQYF.

The chain links TRBV30 to TRBJ1-5; 7 bases are shared with TRBD1. Trimming cost V 5 bases and J 3 bases; bases outside gene matches: 4. This CDR3 comprises 13 residues. Germline V gives CDR1 GTSNPN, CDR2 SVGIG (reference sequence). The chain's CDR3 is CAWGQAPNQPQHF. The CDR3 nucleotides are TGTGCCTGGGGACAGGCTCCCAATCAGCCCCAGCATTTT.

The chain carries TRBV14 and TRBJ1-1, with 9 bases fitting TRBD1. Germline V gives CDR1 SGHDN, CDR2 FVKESK. Unmatched junction bases numbered 10, after V lost 0 bases and J lost 2 bases. The length of the CDR3 is 18 residues. The CDR3 nucleotides read TGTGCCAGCAGCCAAGATCCCTGGGACAGGGCGGAAAACACTGAAGCTTTCTTT. Translated, it gives CASSQDPWDRAENTEAFF.

This sequence joins TRBV28 and TRBJ1-1; TRBD1 matches 9 bases. V gave up 8 bases and J gave up 4 bases; unmatched junction bases: 11. Germline V gene sequence: CDR1 MDHEN, CDR2 SYDVKM. The CDR3 contains 15 residues. Here the CDR3 DNA reads TGTGCCAGCCGTCCCGGGACAGGGTGGGTCACTGAAGCTTTCTTT. Amino acids: CASRPGTGWVTEAFF.